A selection of T cell receptor beta chains follows, all from one sample in a study of cytomegalovirus exposure and HLA in healthy donors. TCRdb's table, derived via immunoSEQ multiplex PCR, lists solely in-frame clones and lacks some. Found here are some 240,000 clones, 70% to 80% of them singletons; the top ten hold 3.8%. The source material was PBMCs. The receptor set was obtained from a male donor in good health and CMV-seronegative. Each CDR3 is given with its conserved first and last residue.

V	J	CDR3
TRBV5-8	TRBJ2-7	CASSFGQPLSYEQYF
TRBV5-1	TRBJ2-1	CASSLFAPGLAGINEQFF
TRBV29-1	TRBJ2-3	CSVGVGGGRADTQYF
TRBV19	TRBJ1-3	CASHLTSGGGNTIYF
TRBV6-1	TRBJ1-2	CASSEAGGYGYTF
TRBV13	TRBJ1-1	CAIHAGDTLNTEAFF
TRBV7-8	TRBJ2-3	CASSRGSLAGASTDTQYF
TRBV6-1	TRBJ1-5	CASRGLGQPQHF
TRBV7-3	TRBJ1-6	CASSATGGNSPLHF
TRBV7-9	TRBJ2-3	CASSFRAGRTDTQYF
TRBV28	TRBJ2-7	CASSRDSLSYEQYF
TRBV30	TRBJ1-3	CAWSALTGKGNTIYF
TRBV19	TRBJ2-1	CASTRRGGSGINEQFF
TRBV6-1	TRBJ1-2	CASSRDRGYGYTF
TRBV5-1	TRBJ2-5	CASSQGQGKETQYF
TRBV29-1	-	CSVQRADRGHYEQYF
TRBV6-5	TRBJ2-1	CASSNGLAGYSVF
TRBV27	TRBJ1-4	CANSFFTVGKLFF
TRBV28	TRBJ2-6	CASSLLGTGIFPPSGANVLTF
TRBV18	TRBJ1-3	CASSPPIILRQGEENTIYF
TRBV20-1	TRBJ1-2	CSADSGVGYTF
TRBV5-4	TRBJ2-3	CASNPQGGRAADTQYF
TRBV5-1	TRBJ2-1	CASSRGQPGNEQFF
TRBV7-9	TRBJ2-1	CASSRQGVEQFF
TRBV28	TRBJ2-2	CATRETGGSFPGELFF
TRBV5-6	TRBJ2-3	CASSLWGREADTQYF
TRBV4-1	TRBJ2-1	CASSRPGTVAYNEQFF
TRBV28	TRBJ1-5	CASSFPQDRNQPQHF
TRBV27	TRBJ1-1	CASSVGQHPGTEAFF
TRBV29-1	TRBJ1-1	CSVEERDMTEAFF
TRBV19	TRBJ1-4	CASTLRATNEKLFF
TRBV4-1	TRBJ2-7	CASSQDPDRALNEQYF
TRBV6-1	TRBJ2-7	CASSASGDYEQYF
TRBV11-3	TRBJ2-5	CASSTGEETQYF
TRBV6-6	TRBJ2-1	CASSIAGRHNEQFF
TRBV27	TRBJ2-3	CASSPSTDTQYF
TRBV2	TRBJ2-5	CASSRESSQGGTQYF
TRBV27	TRBJ1-2	CASSFASTYGYTF
TRBV28	TRBJ2-7	CASSLGSGSSYEQYF
TRBV7-9	TRBJ1-3	CASSDNVGAGTIYF
TRBV7-2	TRBJ1-2	CASSLGRGEVNYGYTF
TRBV10-3	TRBJ1-2	CAIRLMRGRPRNGCTF
TRBV28	TRBJ1-6	CASSTRQGFNSPLHF
TRBV15	TRBJ2-1	CATSRATSGNEQFF
TRBV7-9	TRBJ2-1	CSSSLSVAETNNEQFF
TRBV21-1	TRBJ2-7	CASSKLVQGRPYEQYF
TRBV6-6	TRBJ2-1	CASRRGGASYNEQFF
TRBV11-2	TRBJ2-1	CASSSSNEQFF
TRBV9	TRBJ2-7	CASSPSWGDRGHEQYF
TRBV14	TRBJ2-7	CASSPRGGTAQNYEQYF
TRBV11-2	TRBJ1-1	CASSSSRNTEAFF